These 17 T cell receptor beta chains share one sample of origin, sequenced in a study of shared clonotypes between healthy human individuals. Profiling relied on immunoSEQ multiplex PCR, and the TCRdb table lists in-frame clones only, not all of them. Among more than 450,000 clones listed, approximately 85% were seen once. Source material: PBMCs. Receptors were obtained from a woman between 35 and 50 years old in good health. Some clones in this sample may be carry-over from other donors' samples.

The chain has TRBV4-2 and TRBJ2-7; 7 nucleotides line up with TRBD2. This CDR3 is built from 16 residues. Losses at the gene ends were 0 bases for V and 7 bases for J; bases not matched to a gene: 12. Germline CDR1 LGHNA, CDR2 YNFKEQ. This chain's CDR3 is CASSQDPAGAALEQYF. CDR3 coding DNA: TGTGCCAGCAGCCAAGACCCCGCGGGAGCGGCGTTGGAGCAGTACTTC.

The J gene is TRBJ1-5, the V gene TRBV4-1; D not certain. V was clipped by 0 bases and J by 2 bases, with 8 bases between them. The CDR3 is 15 amino acids. From germline, CDR1 is MGHRA and CDR2 YSYEKL. As DNA, the CDR3 is TGCGCCAGCAGCCAAGATCTTTGGCGCAATCAGCCCCAGCATTTT. Translation gives CASSQDLWRNQPQHF.

The chain combines TRBV5-6 with TRBJ2-7; 7 bases line up with TRBD1. There are 14 residues in the CDR3. Germline trimming cut 1 base from V and 6 bases from J; bases unmatched to any gene: 7. Looked up from germline, CDR1 is SGHDT and CDR2 is YYEEEE. CDR3 bases: TGTGCCAGCAGCTTGCGACAGGGAACCGGCGAGCAGTACTTC. Amino acid sequence: CASSLRQGTGEQYF.

Of note for this clone: The sample carries other DNA sequences with the same CDR3. The rearrangement joins TRBV7-2 to TRBJ2-3; D uncertain. CDR1 and CDR2 (germline): SGHTA, FQGNSA. V lost 1 base, J lost 9 bases, and 14 bases lay in between. This CDR3 comprises 14 residues. In DNA form, the CDR3 reads TGTGCCAGCAGCTTAGTTCTCGTCGGCGGCACGCAGTATTTT. This translates into CASSLVLVGGTQYF.

This chain uses TRBV28 with TRBJ1-2; D unclear. Trimming left V 5 bases short and J 5 bases short, with 18 bases between. The CDR3 is made up of 15 amino acids. Germline assignment: CDR1 MDHEN and CDR2 SYDVKM. Here the CDR3 reads CASSLRTSYIYGYTF. The CDR3 nucleotides read TGTGCCAGCAGTCTTAGGACCAGCTACATTTATGGCTACACCTTC.

This chain joins TRBV6-1 and TRBJ2-2, with 13 bases fitting TRBD2. Germline V gene sequence: CDR1 MNHNS, CDR2 SASEGT. The CDR3 runs to 16 residues. The ends lost 2 bases at V and 6 bases at J; junction bases unmatched: 3. The DNA of the CDR3 is TGTGCCAGCAGTGAAAGGACTAGCGGGAGTCCCGGGGAGCTGTTTTTT. Its translation is CASSERTSGSPGELFF.

The chain has TRBV27 and TRBJ2-1, with 7 bases identical to TRBD2. In germline, CDR1 is MNHEY, CDR2 SMNVEV (reference sequence). The V gene end was trimmed by 4 bases and the J gene end by 3 bases; junction bases not matched to a gene: 15. The CDR3 is 18 residues long. CDR3: CASSSPQGLADNYNEQFF. The DNA of the CDR3 is TGTGCCAGCAGTTCACCCCAAGGTCTAGCGGATAACTACAATGAGCAGTTCTTC.

V gene TRBV28 combines with J gene TRBJ2-5; 13 bases fit TRBD2. This CDR3 has 16 residues. Trimming at V came to 5 bases and at J to 5 bases, leaving 8 bases not matched to a gene. The germline gives CDR1 MDHEN, CDR2 SYDVKM. DNA for the CDR3: TGTGCCAGCAGTCCCGGACTAGCGGGAGTTAGGGAGACCCAGTACTTC. It yields the protein CASSPGLAGVRETQYF.

Concerning this clone itself: In the same sample, other DNA sequences code for this CDR3. The J gene is TRBJ2-7, the V gene TRBV7-2, with 9 bases identical to TRBD1. Per the germline V gene, CDR1 is SGHTA and CDR2 is FQGNSA. The CDR3 is made up of 14 amino acids. Trimming cost V 3 bases and J 2 bases; bases outside gene matches: 2. The CDR3 reads CASSFRQGAYEQYF. In nucleotides, the CDR3 is TGTGCCAGCAGCTTTCGACAGGGGGCCTACGAGCAGTACTTC.

The chain recombines TRBV29-1 with TRBJ1-1, with TRBD1 identical over 8 bases. Losses at the gene ends were 6 bases for V and 4 bases for J; bases not matched to a gene: 10. This CDR3 comprises 14 residues. CDR1 is SQVTM and CDR2 is ANQGSEA in the germline V gene. CDR3 residues: CSVVRTGTGTEAFF. The CDR3 DNA reads TGCAGCGTGGTACGTACAGGGACAGGCACTGAAGCTTTCTTT.

This clone has just a few counts. V usage is TRBV7-2 and J usage is TRBJ2-5; D gene ambiguous. Germline assignment: CDR1 SGHTA and CDR2 FQGNSA. The CDR3 extends over 12 amino acids. The V gene lost 2 bases and the J gene lost 4 bases, with 5 bases spanning the gap. The CDR3 is CASSLSRETQYF. The CDR3 DNA reads as TGTGCCAGCAGCTTATCGCGAGAGACCCAGTACTTC. The variable domain in full, completed from reference TRBV7-2 and TRBJ2-5, reads GAGVSQSPSNKVTEKGKDVELRCDPISGHTALYWYRQSLGQGLEFLIYFQGNSAPDKSGLPSDRFSAERTGGSVSTLTIQRTQQEDSAVYLCASSLSRETQYFGPGTRLLVL.

The chain combines TRBV5-1 with TRBJ2-7; 10 nucleotides align to TRBD2. Germline V CDR1 and CDR2: SGHRS, YFSETQ. The CDR3 is 14 amino acids. The junction had 7 bases not matched to a gene; V was cut back by 7 bases and J by 3 bases. DNA for the CDR3: TGCGCCAGCGCCATAGGGACTAGCGACTACGAGCAGTACTTC. This translates into CASAIGTSDYEQYF. The variable domain in full, completed from reference TRBV5-1 and TRBJ2-7, reads KAGVTQTPRYLIKTRGQQVTLSCSPISGHRSVSWYQQTPGQGLQFLFEYFSETQRNKGNFPGRFSGRQFSNSRSEMNVSTLELGDSALYLCASAIGTSDYEQYFGPGTRLTVT.

V is TRBV28 and J is TRBJ2-3; D is unresolved. V lost 5 bases and J lost 2, with 20 bases in between. The CDR3 is made up of 17 amino acids. Germline CDR1 is MDHEN and CDR2 is SYDVKM. The CDR3 coding sequence is TGTGCCAGCAGTCCTTGGGGTTCTATAATCGTCACAGATACGCAGTATTTT. As protein: CASSPWGSIIVTDTQYF.

The chain links TRBV10-3 to TRBJ1-4; the D is unclear. CDR1 ENHRY and CDR2 SYGVKD come from the germline V gene. The CDR3 contains 16 residues. The V end was cut by 0 bases, the J end by 7 bases, with 15 bases between. In DNA, the CDR3 is TGTGCCATCAGTGAGTCTGCCGGAGAGGGTGTTGAAAAACTGTTTTTT. Residues: CAISESAGEGVEKLFF.

V and J are TRBV6-1 and TRBJ1-1; D is unclear. CDR1 is MNHNS and CDR2 is SASEGT in the germline V gene. The CDR3 is made up of 11 amino acids. The V end was cut by 4 bases, the J end by 5 bases, with 5 bases between. CDR3 coding DNA: TGTGCCAGCAGTGGAGGAACTGAAGCTTTCTTT. Amino acid sequence: CASSGGTEAFF.

The chain couples TRBV6-5 to TRBJ1-2; no firm D call. Germline V gene sequence: CDR1 MNHEY, CDR2 SVGAGI. V was clipped by 0 bases and J by 8 bases, with 10 bases between them. This CDR3 contains 13 residues. CDR3 sequence reads: CASSYSMIEGYTF. CDR3 nucleotide sequence: TGTGCCAGCAGTTACTCGATGATCGAGGGCTACACCTTC.

This clone was observed a few times. CDR3 in amino acids: CASSQENTEAFF. CDR3 DNA: TGCGCCAGCAGCCAAGAGAACACTGAAGCTTTCTTT. This chain connects TRBV4-1 to TRBJ1-1; D remains ambiguous. CDR1 and CDR2 (germline): MGHRA, YSYEKL. V dropped 0 bases and J dropped 1 base, with 0 bases sitting between them. CDR3 length: 12 amino acids.